This entry is about one T cell receptor beta chain. CDR3 length: 17 amino acids. The germline gives CDR1 MGHDK, CDR2 SYGVNS. V shed 3 bases, J shed 3 bases, and the junction held 13 bases outside the gene matches. This entry belongs to a study of cytomegalovirus exposure and HLA in healthy donors. The PCR contained 60 Vbeta and 13 Jbeta primers. Data came from immunoSEQ multiplex PCR; TCRdb stores just in-frame clones and leaves some out. The sample consists of 150,000 or so clones, approximately 81% of them appearing once. V and J are TRBV25-1 and TRBJ2-7; 8 bases align to TRBD1. The origin of this receptor is a man aged 50-59 years in good health and CMV-seropositive. Sequencing was done on a sample of PBMCs. The CDR3 loop reads CASSDSRPGTGFYEQYF. Here the CDR3 DNA reads TGTGCCAGCAGTGACTCTCGTCCCGGGACAGGTTTCTACGAGCAGTACTTC.